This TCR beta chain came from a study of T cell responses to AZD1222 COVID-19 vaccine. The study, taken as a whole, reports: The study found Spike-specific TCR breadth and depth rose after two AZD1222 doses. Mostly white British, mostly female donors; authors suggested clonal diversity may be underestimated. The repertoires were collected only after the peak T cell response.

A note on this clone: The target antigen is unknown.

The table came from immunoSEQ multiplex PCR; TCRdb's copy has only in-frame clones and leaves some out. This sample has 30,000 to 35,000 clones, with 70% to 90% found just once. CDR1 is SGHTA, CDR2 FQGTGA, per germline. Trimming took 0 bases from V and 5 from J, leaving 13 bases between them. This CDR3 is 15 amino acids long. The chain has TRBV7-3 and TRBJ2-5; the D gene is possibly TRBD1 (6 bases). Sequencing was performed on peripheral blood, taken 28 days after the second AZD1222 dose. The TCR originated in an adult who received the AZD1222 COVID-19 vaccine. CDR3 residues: CASSLTGLQGETQYF. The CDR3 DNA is TGTGCCAGCAGCTTAACCGGACTCCAGGGGGAGACCCAGTACTTC. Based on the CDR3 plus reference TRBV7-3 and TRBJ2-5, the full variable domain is GAGVSQTPSNKVTEKGKYVELRCDPISGHTALYWYRQSLGQGPEFLIYFQGTGAADDSGLPNDRFFAVRPEGSVSTLKIQRTERGDSAVYLCASSLTGLQGETQYFGPGTRLLVL.